Listed here are 27 T cell receptor beta chains from one sample, sequenced in a study of blood T cells in healthy people across ages. Through a sample-barcoded 5' primer and a J-beta primer mix, a second PCR was run for 7 to 11 cycles. TCRdb reprocessed the 5' RACE reads via MiXCR and lists one record per CDR3 protein. The sample lists hundreds of thousands of distinct CDR3 sequences, around 28% seen once, with approximately 15% in the top ten. What was sequenced was blood. These TCRs come from a woman older than 75 in good health.

CDR3 DNA sequence: TGTGCCAGCAGTCCACCCCCGGTTGCAGTTCCGAACACCGGGGAGCTGTTTTTT. It specifies CASSPPPVAVPNTGELFF. The chain links TRBV12-3 or TRBV12-4 to TRBJ2-2; D unclear. This CDR3 is 18 amino acids long. Trimming cost V 5 bases and J 0 bases, with 19 bases left between them.

This clonotype was observed many times. The V and J genes are TRBV20-1 and TRBJ2-7; D is undetermined. This CDR3 comprises 15 residues. Trimming left V 0 bases short and J 0 bases short, with 12 bases between. CDR1 and CDR2 from the germline V gene are DFQATT and SNEGSKA (reference sequence). The CDR3, as DNA: TGCAGTGCTAGAGATTTCAGCCGGAGCTCCTACGAGCAGTACTTC. It is translated as CSARDFSRSSYEQYF.

The V call is TRBV7-8, the J call TRBJ2-1; TRBD2 matches at 10 bases. The CDR3 is made up of 15 amino acids. Germline V gene data show CDR1 as SGHVS and CDR2 as FQNEAQ. The V segment lost 5 bases and the J segment 6 bases; nucleotides outside the gene matches: 7. CDR3 region: CASSLRASGSNEQFF. The CDR3 DNA is TGTGCCAGCAGCCTACGGGCTAGCGGGAGCAATGAGCAGTTCTTC.

This clonotype was observed many times. The J gene is TRBJ2-1, the V gene TRBV12-3 or TRBV12-4; no definite D call. Trimming removed 0 bases at V and 5 bases at J, with 8 bases between. This CDR3 spans 14 amino acids. The CDR3 sequence is CASSLAGYNNEQFF. The DNA for the CDR3 is TGTGCCAGCAGTTTAGCCGGGTACAACAATGAGCAGTTCTTC.

J is TRBJ1-2 and V is TRBV5-1, with D possibly matching TRBD1 (5 bases). CDR1 is SGHRS and CDR2 is YFSETQ in the germline V gene. V lost 5 bases and J lost 1, with 12 bases in between. This CDR3 is 14 amino acids long. CDR3 nucleotide sequence: TGCGCCAGCAGGTCCCGGGGGGGTAACTATGGCTACACCTTC. It specifies CASRSRGGNYGYTF.

This clonotype was seen more than once but under ten times. A read error may explain this, as a much larger clone is one base away. The chain combines TRBV27 with TRBJ1-6; D ambiguous. Germline V gives CDR1 MNHEY, CDR2 SMNVEV (reference sequence). The CDR3 is made up of 13 amino acids. Trimming stripped 6 bases from V and 13 bases from J, with 16 bases between. CDR3 in amino acids: CASRQTTSSPLHF. DNA for the CDR3: TGTGCCAGCAGGCAGACGACAAGTTCGCCCCTCCACTTT.

The chain links TRBV28 to TRBJ2-3; 8 bases are shared with TRBD1. Trimming took 5 bases from V and 2 from J; bases not matched to a gene: 18. There are 19 residues in the CDR3. Germline assignment: CDR1 MDHEN and CDR2 SYDVKM. DNA for the CDR3: TGTGCCAGCAGTCTTACCGGACAGGGCGACCGTAGTTACACAGATACGCAGTATTTT. It translates to CASSLTGQGDRSYTDTQYF.

This clonotype was detected many times. The DNA of the CDR3 is TGCGCCAGCAGTGAGTCGGGACAGGGCACCTACGAGCAGTACTTC. It is translated as CASSESGQGTYEQYF. The rearrangement joins TRBV10-2 to TRBJ2-7, with 9 bases identical to TRBD1. This CDR3 has 15 amino acids. Looked up from germline, CDR1 is WSHSY and CDR2 is SAAADI. J gave up 2 bases and V 0 bases, and 2 bases lay outside the gene matches.

CDR3 protein: CASSSGDRGRNGYTF. The CDR3 bases are TGTGCCAGCAGTTCCGGGGACAGGGGGCGAAATGGCTACACCTTC. The chain uses TRBV12-3 or TRBV12-4 and TRBJ1-2; 12 bases align to TRBD1. The J segment lost 6 bases and the V segment lost 4 bases, leaving 6 bases of the junction unmatched. This CDR3 spans 15 amino acids.

This clonotype has a count of ten or more. V and J are TRBV29-1 and TRBJ1-2; possibly TRBD1 for D (6 bases). Trimming pared 3 bases from V and 8 bases from J, leaving 16 bases between. From germline, CDR1 is SQVTM and CDR2 ANQGSEA. The CDR3 sequence is 13 residues long. CDR3 in amino acids: CSVDGGQGSGYTF. The DNA of the CDR3 is TGCAGCGTTGACGGGGGGCAGGGGTCCGGCTACACCTTC.

Comment on this clonotype: A much larger clone sits a single nucleotide away, making a read error possible. The chain has TRBV12-3 or TRBV12-4 and TRBJ2-3; the D is unclear. The CDR3 totals 13 residues. CDR3 region: CTSSLVFTDTQYF. CDR3 nucleotides: TGTACCAGCAGTTTGGTATTCACAGATACGCAGTATTTT.

The chain is built from TRBV10-3 and TRBJ1-1; D may be TRBD1 (6 bases). V lost 0 bases and J lost 0, with 8 bases in between. Germline assignment: CDR1 ENHRY and CDR2 SYGVKD. This CDR3 has 15 residues. The CDR3 DNA follows: TGTGCCATCAGTGAGTCGCAGGGGTTGAACACTGAAGCTTTCTTT. It translates to CAISESQGLNTEAFF.

This clonotype was seen at least ten times. The chain links TRBV7-9 to TRBJ1-2, with 11 bases aligning to TRBD1. This CDR3 comprises 15 residues. V shed 5 bases, J shed 5 bases, and the junction held 7 bases outside the gene matches. Germline V gene lookup returns CDR1 SEHNR and CDR2 FQNEAQ (reference sequence). The CDR3 DNA is TGTGCCAGCAGCGCCCCCGGGACAGGGGGTTATGGCTACACCTTC. It specifies CASSAPGTGGYGYTF. The complete variable domain, with remaining parts taken from reference TRBV7-9 and TRBJ1-2, reads DTGVSQNPRHKITKRGQNVTFRCDPISEHNRLYWYRQTLGQGPEFLTYFQNEAQLEKSRLLSDRFSAERPKGSFSTLEIQRTEQGDSAMYLCASSAPGTGGYGYTFGSGTRLTVV.

Only a few counts were recorded for this clonotype. V is TRBV29-1 and J is TRBJ2-7; 8 bases are shared with TRBD2. Looked up from germline, CDR1 is SQVTM and CDR2 is ANQGSEA. The CDR3 spans 13 residues. V lost 7 bases, J lost 0 bases, and 5 bases stayed unmatched. The CDR3 sequence: CSAGGGSSYEQYF. In DNA, the CDR3 is TGCAGCGCCGGGGGGGGGTCCTCCTACGAGCAGTACTTC.

This clonotype came up many times. This chain joins TRBV5-5 and TRBJ1-2; 7 bases agree with TRBD1. Germline-derived CDR1 and CDR2 are SGHKS and YYEKEE (reference sequence). J gave up 5 bases and V 0 bases, and 7 bases lay outside the gene matches. The length of the CDR3 is 15 residues. CDR3 region: CASSLGGRGIYGYTF. The CDR3 DNA reads TGTGCCAGCAGCTTGGGGGGCAGGGGGATTTATGGCTACACCTTC. The whole variable domain, filled in from reference TRBV5-5 and TRBJ1-2, reads DAGVTQSPTHLIKTRGQQVTLRCSPISGHKSVSWYQQVLGQGPQFIFQYYEKEERGRGNFPDRFSARQFPNYSSELNVNALLLGDSALYLCASSLGGRGIYGYTFGSGTRLTVV.

This clonotype occurred a few times. This sequence joins TRBV18 and TRBJ1-4; TRBD1 is a possible D gene (5 bases). This CDR3 is 17 amino acids long. Trimming pared 2 bases from V and 3 bases from J, leaving 16 bases between. Germline-derived CDR1 and CDR2 are KGHSH and LQKENI. The CDR3 DNA reads as TGTGCCAGCTCACCATTCGCCGGAGGGGCCGCTAATGAAAAACTGTTTTTT. Amino acid sequence: CASSPFAGGAANEKLFF.

The chain couples TRBV28 to TRBJ1-6, with D possibly being TRBD1 (5 bases). This CDR3 has 15 residues. Germline assignment: CDR1 MDHEN and CDR2 SYDVKM. Trimming removed 3 bases from V and 10 bases from J, with 16 bases in between. CDR3 bases: TGTGCCAGCAGTTTTCTCGGACTCTGGGGGTCACCCCTCCACTTT. It encodes CASSFLGLWGSPLHF.

V is TRBV6-5 and J is TRBJ1-6; D gene ambiguous. Trimming shortened V by 2 bases and J by 7 bases, and 9 bases separated the two germline ends. CDR3 length equals 14 residues. Germline CDR1 reads MNHEY; CDR2 reads SVGAGI. The CDR3 DNA follows: TGTGCCAGCAGTTACGGTGGAATGAATTCACCCCTCCACTTT. Residues: CASSYGGMNSPLHF.

As to this clonotype: A much larger clonotype is one base distant, so this may be a read error. The genes are TRBV29-1 and TRBJ2-1; D is possibly TRBD1 or TRBD2 (5 bases each). This CDR3 region has 13 residues. V was trimmed by 7 bases and J by 4 bases, leaving 14 bases between them. Germline V gene lookup returns CDR1 SQVTM and CDR2 ANQGSEA. CDR3 protein: CSAEGNGYNEQFF. CDR3 sequence (DNA): TGCAGCGCCGAGGGGAACGGTTACAATGAGCAGTTCTTC.

In this sample, this clonotype turned up a few times. V and J are TRBV7-9 and TRBJ1-5, with a tentative D call TRBD1 (6 bases). V was clipped by 5 bases and J by 7 bases, with 21 bases between them. Germline loops: CDR1 SEHNR, CDR2 FQNEAQ (reference sequence). This CDR3 region has 16 residues. This CDR3 is CASSHRRGGLEQPQHF. Here the CDR3 DNA reads TGTGCCAGCAGCCACCGACGCGGGGGGCTAGAACAGCCCCAGCATTTT.

At least ten counts were recorded for this clonotype. The CDR3 DNA reads TGTGCCAGCAGCTTAGCGAGCGAAGATACGCAGTATTTT. It encodes CASSLASEDTQYF. This sequence joins TRBV5-6 and TRBJ2-3; no definite D call. The CDR3 totals 13 residues. Germline CDR1 SGHDT, CDR2 YYEEEE. V was shortened by 2 bases and J by 5 bases, with 9 bases between the two germline ends.

This clonotype appeared many times. The rearrangement links TRBV7-2 to TRBJ2-3; 11 bases are a match to TRBD2. Losses at the gene ends were 5 bases for V and 6 bases for J; bases not matched to a gene: 4. Germline V CDR1 and CDR2: SGHTA, FQGNSA. This CDR3 comprises 14 residues. CDR3 residues: CASSVSGGADTQYF. The CDR3 DNA reads as TGTGCCAGCAGCGTTAGCGGGGGGGCGGATACGCAGTATTTT.

This clonotype was seen ten or more times. The V and J genes are TRBV6-5 and TRBJ1-2, with 8 nucleotides matching TRBD1. The J segment lost 8 bases and the V segment lost 0 bases, leaving 5 bases of the junction unmatched. Germline V gives CDR1 MNHEY, CDR2 SVGAGI. This CDR3 comprises 14 residues. The CDR3 DNA reads TGTGCCAGCAGTTACTCGGCAGGGGGCAACGGCTACACCTTC. It yields the protein CASSYSAGGNGYTF.

Many counts were recorded for this clonotype. The chain couples TRBV7-2 to TRBJ2-7, with 10 bases matching TRBD2. The CDR3 consists of 18 residues. From germline, CDR1 is SGHTA and CDR2 FQGNSA. V lost 0 bases, J lost 0 bases, and 8 bases stayed unmatched. Here the CDR3 DNA reads TGTGCCAGCAGCTTAGCTAGCGGGGGGTCCCATTTCTCCTACGAGCAGTACTTC. Its translation: CASSLASGGSHFSYEQYF.

This clonotype was recorded at least ten times. The chain recombines TRBV5-1 with TRBJ2-1; weak D call: TRBD2 (6 bases). Trimming shortened V by 4 bases and J by 0 bases, and 11 bases separated the two germline ends. The germline V gene encodes CDR1 SGHRS and CDR2 YFSETQ. This CDR3 region has 15 residues. The CDR3 DNA reads TGCGCCAGCAGCGCGAGCGGGTCCTCCTACAATGAGCAGTTCTTC. Its translation is CASSASGSSYNEQFF.

A few counts support this clonotype. The V gene is TRBV11-3, the J gene TRBJ2-6; maybe TRBD1 (5 bases). CDR1 is SGHNT and CDR2 is YENEEA in the germline V gene. V dropped 5 bases and J dropped 0 bases, with 11 bases sitting between them. This CDR3 is 16 amino acids long. The CDR3 DNA follows: TGTGCCAGCAGCCCAGGGTTCGCCTCTGGGGCCAACGTCCTGACTTTC. Translating it yields CASSPGFASGANVLTF.

This clonotype occurred a few times. The V and J genes are TRBV3-1 and TRBJ2-4; possibly TRBD1 for D (7 bases). The germline V gene encodes CDR1 LGHDT and CDR2 YNNKEL (reference sequence). The V end lost 5 bases, the J end lost 13 bases, and 21 bases lay between the germline ends. The CDR3 is made up of 14 amino acids. CDR3 amino acids: CASSSFRTGREQYF. Written as DNA, the CDR3 is TGTGCCAGCAGCTCCTTTCGGACAGGCCGGGAGCAGTACTTC.